The rows below give T cell receptor beta chains drawn from one sample of a study of T cells after yellow fever vaccination. TCRdb reanalysed the 5' RACE reads using MiXCR and keeps one entry per CDR3 protein. The table lists about 16,000 distinct CDR3 sequences, less than 5% of them singletons. The sample was PBMCs, either bulk or a sorted T-cell subset (CD4+, CD8+, memory, or dextramer-sorted; not recorded which), taken 15 days after the yellow fever booster vaccination. These receptors came from a man aged 25-45 years who received the YFV17D yellow fever vaccine. Each CDR3 is given with its conserved first and last residue. A D gene is named only where the DNA matches it firmly. Expanded clones are given a class, and other clones once, few, many or no size at all.

>TRBV7-9|NA|TRBJ1-5|few
TGTGCCAGCAGCTTCGATTCGGGGAATCAGCCCCAGCATTTT
CASSFDSGNQPQHF
>TRBV19|TRBD2|TRBJ2-1|NA
TGTGCCAGTAGTATCGGGACTAGCGGGACTCACCAGTTCTTC
CASSIGTSGTHQFF
>TRBV6-2/TRBV6-3|NA|TRBJ2-2|many
TGTGCCAGCAGTTATGGGGCATCCGCGAACACCGGGGAGCTGTTTTTT
CASSYGASANTGELFF
>TRBV6-2/TRBV6-3|NA|TRBJ1-1|many
TGTGCCAGCAGCGTACTCCCCGAAACTGAAGCTTTCTTT
CASSVLPETEAFF
>TRBV7-9|NA|TRBJ2-2|medium-sized
TGTGCCAGCAGCTTAGGGGAGCTGTTTTTT
CASSLGELFF
>TRBV12-3/TRBV12-4|TRBD2|TRBJ2-7|many
TGTGCCAGCAGTCTAGCGGGAGGGCCTGGGTACGAGCAGTACTTC
CASSLAGGPGYEQYF
>TRBV19|NA|TRBJ2-1|many
TGTGCCAGTAGTATGTTTGCGTTGGCCTACAATGAGCAGTTCTTC
CASSMFALAYNEQFF
>TRBV4-3|NA|TRBJ1-3|many
TGCGCCAGCAGCCAAGATGGGGACGGTGGAAACACCATATATTTT
CASSQDGDGGNTIYF
>TRBV30|NA|TRBJ2-7|many
TGTGCCGGTCAATACTACGAGCAGTACTTC
CAGQYYEQYF
>TRBV21-1|NA|TRBJ2-7|many
TGTGCCTGCTTCTGGGGAGCCCCCCACGAGCAGTACTTC
CACFWGAPHEQYF
>TRBV7-2|TRBD1|TRBJ1-2|many
TGTGCCAGCAGCCTCGAGCCCCAGACAGGGTTGGCCCTCTATGGCTACACCTTC
CASSLEPQTGLALYGYTF
>TRBV6-1|NA|TRBJ1-1|many
TGTGCCAGCAGTGGACAGATGAACACTGAAGCTTTCTTT
CASSGQMNTEAFF
>TRBV7-2|NA|TRBJ1-5|medium-sized
TGTGCCAGCAGCTCGAGGGAATCTGGGCAGCCCCAGCATTTT
CASSSRESGQPQHF
>TRBV5-1|NA|TRBJ2-1|many
TGCGCCAGCAGCTCCCCGATGGGAGGTTCCTACAATGAGCAGTTCTTC
CASSSPMGGSYNEQFF
>TRBV18|TRBD1|TRBJ1-5|many
TGTGCCAGCTCCCAGGGGGCGGCTCAGCCCCAGCATTTT
CASSQGAAQPQHF
>TRBV25-1|TRBD1|TRBJ1-2|NA
TGTGCCAGCAGTGATCCGGGACAGGGTGAGGACTATGGCTACACCTTC
CASSDPGQGEDYGYTF
>TRBV6-5|TRBD1|TRBJ2-1|NA
TGTGCCAGCAGTTACGTCTTACAGGGGGGTGAGCAGTTCTTC
CASSYVLQGGEQFF
>TRBV20-1|TRBD2|TRBJ2-7|many
TGCAGTGCTAAAGGACTAGCGGGAGCAGTGCAGTACTTC
CSAKGLAGAVQYF
>TRBV20-1|NA|TRBJ2-1|many
TGCAGTGCTACCTATAAGGGCGGGGATGAGCAGTTCTTC
CSATYKGGDEQFF
>TRBV18|NA|TRBJ2-5|NA
TGTGCCAGCTCCGACCAAGGGACCCAGTACTTC
CASSDQGTQYF
>TRBV12-3/TRBV12-4|TRBD2|TRBJ2-3|many
TGTGCCAGCACCTGGACTAGCGGAACCACAGATACGCAGTATTTT
CASTWTSGTTDTQYF
>TRBV3-1|NA|TRBJ2-7|many
TGTGCCAGCAGCCAAATAGTAACCGAGCAGTACTTC
CASSQIVTEQYF
>TRBV7-9|NA|TRBJ2-3|many
TGTGCCAGCAGCTTCCAGGTTGCAGATACGCAGTATTTT
CASSFQVADTQYF
>TRBV18|NA|TRBJ1-2|many
TGTGCCAGCTCACCAGGGACCGAGCTTAACTATGGCTACACCTTC
CASSPGTELNYGYTF
>TRBV27|NA|TRBJ2-5|many
TGTGCCAGCAGTTTGGTATCGGGCAGCCAAGAGACCCAGTACTTC
CASSLVSGSQETQYF
>TRBV7-9|TRBD2|TRBJ2-1|many
TGTGCCAGCAGCTTACCCGCGGGAGGGATCTCCTACAATGAGCAGTTCTTC
CASSLPAGGISYNEQFF
>TRBV27|TRBD2|TRBJ2-2|medium-sized
TGTGCCAGCGGTGTTAGCGGGAGGGCCACCGGGGAGCTGTTTTTT
CASGVSGRATGELFF
>TRBV3-1|NA|TRBJ1-1|few
TGTGCCAGCTCCCGGGGTTCAGGGGCCAACACTGAAGCTTTCTTT
CASSRGSGANTEAFF
>TRBV6-6|TRBD2|TRBJ2-1|many
TGTGCCAGCAGTTACGTCCGGCGGGAGATTGATGAGCAGTTCTTC
CASSYVRREIDEQFF
>TRBV27|NA|TRBJ2-7|many
TGTGCCAGCAGCCTAGGGAGCCCGAGCTCCTACGAGCAGTACTTC
CASSLGSPSSYEQYF
>TRBV4-3|NA|TRBJ2-1|many
TGCGCCAGCATGAACAAAAGGGGAGAGCAGTTCTTC
CASMNKRGEQFF
>TRBV27|NA|TRBJ2-2|many
TGTGCCAGCAGTCACCAGGGGTCATATAACACCGGGGAGCTGTTTTTT
CASSHQGSYNTGELFF
>TRBV27|TRBD2|TRBJ2-2|many
TGTGCCAGCAGTTCTAGCGGGTCTAGGGCCGGGGAGCTGTTTTTT
CASSSSGSRAGELFF
>TRBV4-2|NA|TRBJ2-1|many
TGTGCCAGCAGCCAAGTATCGGCCGGGTCCCATCATGAGCAGTTCTTC
CASSQVSAGSHHEQFF
>TRBV4-3|TRBD1|TRBJ1-6|many
TGCGCCAGCAGCCAAGAGCCCCCGGACAGGGGGCATTCACCCCTCCACTTT
CASSQEPPDRGHSPLHF
>TRBV7-2|NA|TRBJ2-5|many
TGTGCCAGCAGCTTAGTTCCGGGAGAGGAGACCCAGTACTTC
CASSLVPGEETQYF
>TRBV7-6|NA|TRBJ2-2|many
TGTGCCAGCAGCTTAGCCCCCGACGGCGGATTCACCGGGGAGCTGTTTTTT
CASSLAPDGGFTGELFF
>TRBV5-4|NA|TRBJ2-2|many
TGTGCCAGCAGCTTGGCCTCTAGCTATGACACCGGGGAGCTGTTTTTT
CASSLASSYDTGELFF
>TRBV12-3/TRBV12-4|NA|TRBJ1-3|many
TGTGCCAGCAGTTTAGGACTTGGAAACACCATATATTTT
CASSLGLGNTIYF
>TRBV5-1|NA|TRBJ1-3|many
TGCGCCAGCAGCTTAGGGGACACCATATATTTT
CASSLGDTIYF
>TRBV19|NA|TRBJ1-1|many
TGTGCCAGTAGTGATTTAGGTCGAGCCCAGAACACTGAAGCTTTCTTT
CASSDLGRAQNTEAFF
>TRBV20-1|NA|TRBJ1-2|many
TGCAGTGCCCGCCTCGGTCAGGGCTATGGCTACACCTTC
CSARLGQGYGYTF
>TRBV20-1|TRBD2|TRBJ2-7|many
TGCAGTGCTAGACCATTTAGCGGGAGATTTGACGAGCAGTACTTC
CSARPFSGRFDEQYF
>TRBV7-9|TRBD1|TRBJ1-6|many
TGTGCCAGCAGCTTAGGGGACAGGGTCTCCTATAATTCACCCCTCCACTTT
CASSLGDRVSYNSPLHF
>TRBV12-3/TRBV12-4|NA|TRBJ1-1|many
TGTGCCAGCAGTTTAATAGGGATAGGAGAAGCTTTCTTT
CASSLIGIGEAFF